One sample yielded the 16 T cell receptor beta chains listed below, sequenced in a study of blood T cells in healthy people across ages. Alongside a J-beta primer mix, a sample-barcoded 5' primer served in a second PCR lasting roughly 6 to 11 cycles. TCRdb called the 5' RACE reads again in MiXCR, with one record for every CDR3 protein. The table has 600,000 to 1,000,000 distinct CDR3 sequences, roughly 50% seen once. The sample comprised blood. All receptors come from a man aged 25 to 45 in good health.

V and J are TRBV24-1 and TRBJ2-5; D not resolved. TRBJ2-7 explains the end of the DNA better; the J call may be wrong. The CDR3 has 11 residues. Germline CDR1 is KGHDR and CDR2 is SFDVKD. CDR3 bases: TGTGCCACCAGCCTCAATGGCGAGCAGTACTTC. It specifies CATSLNGEQYF.

This chain uses TRBV7-2 with TRBJ2-4; 9 bases are a match to TRBD2. J was trimmed by 2 bases and V by 1 base; bases with no gene match: 6. The CDR3 covers 17 residues. CDR1 SGHTA and CDR2 FQGNSA come from the germline V gene. The CDR3 is CASSLVFSGSSKNIQYF. CDR3 bases: TGTGCCAGCAGCTTAGTCTTTAGCGGGAGCTCCAAAAACATTCAGTACTTC.

As to this clonotype: At one boundary the junction diverges from the germline segment, which might be a read error. The chain joins TRBV28 to TRBJ1-1; perhaps TRBD1 as D (5 bases). There are 14 residues in the CDR3. CDR1 and CDR2 from the germline V gene are MDHEN and SYDVKM. DNA of the CDR3: TGTGCCAGCAGGTCCCCAGGGATGAACACCGAAGCTTTCTTT. Protein: CASRSPGMNTEAFF.

This rearrangement joins TRBV6-1 to TRBJ1-4; 7 bases align to TRBD1. The CDR3 totals 16 residues. V shed 2 bases and J 0 bases; nucleotides not matched to a gene: 3. Germline lookup yields CDR1 MNHNS and CDR2 SASEGT. The CDR3 DNA reads as TGTGCCAGCAGTGAACTTGGGACAGCAACTAATGAAAAACTGTTTTTT. It yields the protein CASSELGTATNEKLFF.

This clonotype was picked up a small number of times. This rearrangement joins TRBV29-1 to TRBJ2-4, with 7 bases lining up with TRBD2. The J segment lost 13 bases and the V segment lost 6 bases, leaving 9 bases of the junction unmatched. CDR3 size: 11 residues. CDR1 and CDR2 (germline): SQVTM, ANQGSEA. CDR3 sequence: CSVWGTREQYF. The CDR3 DNA reads as TGCAGCGTATGGGGCACGCGGGAGCAGTACTTC.

Worth noting for this clonotype: Its ends do not fully match the called genes, so a read error is possible. CDR3 amino acids: CAGRVGSTEAFF. For the CDR3, the DNA is TGTGCCGGCAGGGTAGGATCCACTGAAGCTTTCTTT. The chain has TRBV6-5 and TRBJ1-1, with D possibly TRBD1 on 5 matching bases. This CDR3 contains 12 residues. Germline V gives CDR1 MNHEY, CDR2 SVGAGI.

In its sample, this clonotype was seen once. The V gene is TRBV28, the J gene TRBJ2-5; D is possibly TRBD2 (6 bases). V lost 7 bases and J 3 bases, leaving 9 bases between the germline ends. The CDR3 runs 12 residues. Per the germline V gene, CDR1 is MDHEN and CDR2 is SYDVKM. CDR3 sequence reads: CASTRREETQYF. The CDR3 bases are TGTGCCAGCACTCGGAGGGAAGAGACCCAGTACTTC.

This clonotype was recorded once. V is TRBV5-1 and J is TRBJ2-7, with 7 bases identical to TRBD2. Germline loops: CDR1 SGHRS, CDR2 YFSETQ. The V and J ends lost 2 bases and 6 bases, in that order; junction bases with no gene match: 8. The CDR3 sequence is 14 residues long. In DNA, the CDR3 is TGCGCCAGCAGCTTAAGGAGCGGGGATGGCGAGCAGTACTTC. It encodes CASSLRSGDGEQYF.

The chain combines TRBV6-2 or TRBV6-3 with TRBJ2-3; D is possibly TRBD2 (6 bases). The V gene lost 4 bases and the J gene lost 2 bases, with 19 bases spanning the gap. Germline V CDR1 and CDR2: MNHEY, SVGEGT. This CDR3 is 17 amino acids long. CDR3 nucleotide sequence: TGTGCCAGCAGTTCGGGACTCGCCGGTGTTTTCACAGATACGCAGTATTTT. Translation gives CASSSGLAGVFTDTQYF.

This clonotype appeared a few times. This chain links TRBV12-3 or TRBV12-4 with TRBJ2-3; D gene ambiguous. The CDR3 length is 13 residues. Between the trimmed V and J ends, which lost 6 bases and 2 bases, there was a span of 9 bases. DNA of the CDR3: TGTGCCAGCAGCCCACTGACCACAGATACGCAGTATTTT. Translating gives CASSPLTTDTQYF.

V and J are TRBV3-1 and TRBJ1-1; D possibly corresponds to TRBD1 (6 bases). Trimming took off 1 base at V and 8 bases at J, with 8 bases between the two ends. Germline-derived CDR1 and CDR2 are LGHDT and YNNKEL (reference sequence). The CDR3 loop spans 12 amino acids. This CDR3 reads CASSQGDREAFF. CDR3 bases: TGTGCCAGCAGCCAAGGCGACAGGGAAGCTTTCTTT.

This chain uses TRBV4-1 with TRBJ1-2; TRBD1 matches at 7 bases. The CDR3 consists of 18 residues. J was trimmed by 8 bases and V by 4 bases; bases with no gene match: 22. CDR1 is MGHRA and CDR2 is YSYEKL in the germline V gene. The CDR3 region has the DNA TGCGCCAGCAGCCCACCTGAACCGGGACAGTTGAGGATTAGCGGCTACACCTTC. As protein: CASSPPEPGQLRISGYTF.

The sample holds many counts of this clonotype. J is TRBJ2-6 and V is TRBV5-1; possibly TRBD2 for D (5 bases). CDR3 length equals 15 residues. From germline, CDR1 is SGHRS and CDR2 YFSETQ. Trimming removed 4 bases from V and 1 base from J, with 9 bases in between. The chain's CDR3 is CASSVGASGANVLTF. CDR3 nucleotides: TGCGCCAGCAGCGTGGGAGCTTCTGGGGCCAACGTCCTGACTTTC.

The V and J genes are TRBV7-2 and TRBJ2-3; D unresolved. The V and J ends lost 6 bases and 2 bases respectively, with 9 bases between them. This CDR3 contains 13 residues. Germline CDR1 SGHTA, CDR2 FQGNSA. CDR3 region: CASRPTSTDTQYF. The CDR3 DNA is TGTGCCAGCAGACCCACATCCACAGATACGCAGTATTTT.

V and J are TRBV29-1 and TRBJ2-3; the D call may be TRBD1 or TRBD2 (5 bases each). Trimming removed 3 bases from V and 4 bases from J, with 14 bases in between. Germline V gives CDR1 SQVTM, CDR2 ANQGSEA. This CDR3 region has 14 residues. The CDR3 bases are TGCAGCGTTGATCGTCAGCGAGGGGCAGATACGCAGTATTTT. Translating gives CSVDRQRGADTQYF.

This clonotype was seen only a few times. Here the CDR3 reads CSARGPNNAEAFF. The CDR3 DNA reads TGCAGTGCTAGGGGGCCGAACAACGCTGAAGCTTTCTTT. The chain recombines TRBV20-1 with TRBJ1-1; tentative D call: TRBD1 (5 bases). The length of the CDR3 is 13 residues. CDR1 is DFQATT, CDR2 SNEGSKA, per germline (reference sequence). Trimming removed 3 bases at V and 6 bases at J, with 14 bases between.